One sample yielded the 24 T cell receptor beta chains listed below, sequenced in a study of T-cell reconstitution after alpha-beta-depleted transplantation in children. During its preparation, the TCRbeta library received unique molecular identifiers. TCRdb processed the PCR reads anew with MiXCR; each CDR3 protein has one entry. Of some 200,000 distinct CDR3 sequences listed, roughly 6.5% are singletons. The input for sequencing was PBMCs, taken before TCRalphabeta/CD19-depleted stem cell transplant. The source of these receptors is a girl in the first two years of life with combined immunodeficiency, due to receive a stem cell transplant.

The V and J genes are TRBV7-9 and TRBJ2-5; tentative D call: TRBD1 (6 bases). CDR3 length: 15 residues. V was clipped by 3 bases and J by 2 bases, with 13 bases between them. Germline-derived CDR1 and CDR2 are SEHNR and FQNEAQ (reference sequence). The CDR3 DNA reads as TGTGCCAGCAGCTTTAGGGGGACCGAGCAAGAGACCCAGTACTTC. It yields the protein CASSFRGTEQETQYF. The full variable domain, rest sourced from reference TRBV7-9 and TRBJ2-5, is DTGVSQNPRHKITKRGQNVTFRCDPISEHNRLYWYRQTLGQGPEFLTYFQNEAQLEKSRLLSDRFSAERPKGSFSTLEIQRTEQGDSAMYLCASSFRGTEQETQYFGPGTRLLVL.

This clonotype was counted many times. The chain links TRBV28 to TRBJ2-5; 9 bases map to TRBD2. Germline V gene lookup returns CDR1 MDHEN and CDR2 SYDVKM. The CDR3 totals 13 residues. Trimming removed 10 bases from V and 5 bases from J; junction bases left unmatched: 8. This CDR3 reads CAIELSGSETQYF. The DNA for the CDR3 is TGTGCCATTGAGCTTAGCGGGAGTGAGACCCAGTACTTC.

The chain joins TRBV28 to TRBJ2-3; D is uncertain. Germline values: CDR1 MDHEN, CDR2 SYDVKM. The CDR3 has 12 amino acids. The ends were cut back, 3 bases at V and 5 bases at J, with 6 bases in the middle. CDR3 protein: CASSFGEDTQYF. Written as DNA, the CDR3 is TGTGCCAGCAGTTTTGGTGAAGATACGCAGTATTTT.

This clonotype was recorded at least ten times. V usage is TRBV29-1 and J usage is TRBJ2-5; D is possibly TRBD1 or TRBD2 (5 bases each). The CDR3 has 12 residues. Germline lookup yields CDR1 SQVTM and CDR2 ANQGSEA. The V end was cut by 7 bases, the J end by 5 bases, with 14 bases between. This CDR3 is CSEGDLGETQYF. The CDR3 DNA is TGCAGCGAAGGGGACCTTGGGGAGACCCAGTACTTC.

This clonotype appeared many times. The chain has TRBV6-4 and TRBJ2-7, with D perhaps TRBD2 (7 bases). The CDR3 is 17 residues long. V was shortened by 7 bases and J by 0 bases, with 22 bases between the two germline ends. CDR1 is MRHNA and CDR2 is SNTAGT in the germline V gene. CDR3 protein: CASKQEGGINRSYEQYF. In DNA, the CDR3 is TGTGCCAGCAAGCAAGAGGGGGGGATTAATCGCTCCTACGAGCAGTACTTC.

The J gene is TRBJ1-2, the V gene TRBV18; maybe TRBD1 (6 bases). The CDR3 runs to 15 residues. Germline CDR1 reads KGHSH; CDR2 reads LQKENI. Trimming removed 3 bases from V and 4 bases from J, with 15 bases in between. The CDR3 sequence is CASSPVMGAAYGYTF. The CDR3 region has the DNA TGTGCCAGCTCACCGGTCATGGGGGCCGCCTATGGCTACACCTTC. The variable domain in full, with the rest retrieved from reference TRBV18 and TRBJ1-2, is NAGVMQNPRHLVRRRGQEARLRCSPMKGHSHVYWYRQLPEEGLKFMVYLQKENIIDESGMPKERFSAEFPKEGPSILRIQQVVRGDSAAYFCASSPVMGAAYGYTFGSGTRLTVV.

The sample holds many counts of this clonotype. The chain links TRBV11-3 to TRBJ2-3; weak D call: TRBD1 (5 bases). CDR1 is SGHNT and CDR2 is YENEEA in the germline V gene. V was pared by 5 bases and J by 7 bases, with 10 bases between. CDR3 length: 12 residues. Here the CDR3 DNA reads TGTGCCAGCAGCGACCGACAGTATACGCAGTATTTT. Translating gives CASSDRQYTQYF.

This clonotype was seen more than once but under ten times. The CDR3, as DNA: TGCAGTGCTAGAGATGCCCTCGGACAGGGGGCGGACACTGAAGCTTTCTTT. It translates to CSARDALGQGADTEAFF. V gene TRBV20-1 combines with J gene TRBJ1-1; 11 bases map to TRBD1. This CDR3 spans 17 amino acids. V lost 0 bases to trimming and J lost 3 bases; unmatched junction nucleotides: 9. CDR1 is DFQATT and CDR2 is SNEGSKA in the germline V gene (reference sequence).

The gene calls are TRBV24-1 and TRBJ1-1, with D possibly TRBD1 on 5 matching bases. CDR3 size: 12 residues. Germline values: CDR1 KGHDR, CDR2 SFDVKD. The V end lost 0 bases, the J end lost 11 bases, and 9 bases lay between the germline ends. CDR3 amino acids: CATSDLGGEAFF. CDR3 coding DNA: TGTGCCACCAGTGATTTGGGGGGGGAGGCTTTCTTT.

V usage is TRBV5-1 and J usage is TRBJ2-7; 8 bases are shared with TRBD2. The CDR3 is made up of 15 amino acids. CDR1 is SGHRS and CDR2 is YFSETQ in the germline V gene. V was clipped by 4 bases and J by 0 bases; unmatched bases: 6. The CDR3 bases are TGCGCCAGCAGCCCACTAGCGGAGAGCTCCTACGAGCAGTACTTC. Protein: CASSPLAESSYEQYF.

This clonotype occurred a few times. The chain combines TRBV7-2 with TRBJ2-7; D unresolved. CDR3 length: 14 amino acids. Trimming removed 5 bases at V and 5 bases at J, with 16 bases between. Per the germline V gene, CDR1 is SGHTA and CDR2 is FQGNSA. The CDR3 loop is CASSPQEPMDEQYF. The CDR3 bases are TGTGCCAGCAGCCCCCAGGAGCCGATGGACGAGCAGTACTTC.

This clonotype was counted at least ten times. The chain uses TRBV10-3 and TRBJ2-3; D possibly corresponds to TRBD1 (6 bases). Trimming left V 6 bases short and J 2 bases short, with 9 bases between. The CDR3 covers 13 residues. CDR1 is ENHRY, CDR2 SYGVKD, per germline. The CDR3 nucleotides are TGTGCCATCAGGGACAGAAACACAGATACGCAGTATTTT. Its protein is CAIRDRNTDTQYF.

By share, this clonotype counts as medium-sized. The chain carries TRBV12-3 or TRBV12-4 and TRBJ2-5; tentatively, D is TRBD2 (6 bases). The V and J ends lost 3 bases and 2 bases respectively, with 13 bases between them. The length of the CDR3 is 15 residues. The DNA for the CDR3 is TGTGCCAGCAGTTTGGGACTGGTTATGCAAGAGACCCAGTACTTC. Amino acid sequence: CASSLGLVMQETQYF.

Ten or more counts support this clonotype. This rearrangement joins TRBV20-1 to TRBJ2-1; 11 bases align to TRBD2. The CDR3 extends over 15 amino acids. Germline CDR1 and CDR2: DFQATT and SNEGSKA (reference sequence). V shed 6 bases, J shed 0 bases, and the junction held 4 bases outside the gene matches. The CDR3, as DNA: TGCAGTGCCACACTAGCGGGGGCCTCCTACAATGAGCAGTTCTTC. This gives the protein CSATLAGASYNEQFF.

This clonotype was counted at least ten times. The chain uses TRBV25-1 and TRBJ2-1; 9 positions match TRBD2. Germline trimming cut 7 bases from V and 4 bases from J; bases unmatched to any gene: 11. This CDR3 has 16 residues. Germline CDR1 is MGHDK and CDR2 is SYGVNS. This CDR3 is CASTEGAGGPYNEQFF. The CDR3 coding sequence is TGTGCCAGCACCGAAGGTGCGGGAGGGCCTTACAATGAGCAGTTCTTC.

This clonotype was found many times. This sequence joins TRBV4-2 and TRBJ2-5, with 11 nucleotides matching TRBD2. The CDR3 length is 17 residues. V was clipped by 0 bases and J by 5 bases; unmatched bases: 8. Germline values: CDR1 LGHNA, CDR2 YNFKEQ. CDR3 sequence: CASSQEELAGGMETQYF. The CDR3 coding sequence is TGTGCCAGCAGCCAAGAAGAGCTAGCGGGGGGCATGGAGACCCAGTACTTC.

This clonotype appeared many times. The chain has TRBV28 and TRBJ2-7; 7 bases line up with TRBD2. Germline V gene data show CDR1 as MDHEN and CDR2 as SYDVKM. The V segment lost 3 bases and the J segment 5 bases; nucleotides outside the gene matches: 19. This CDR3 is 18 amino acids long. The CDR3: CASSFLGGASGYGDEQYF. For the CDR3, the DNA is TGTGCCAGCAGTTTCCTGGGTGGGGCTAGCGGTTACGGGGACGAGCAGTACTTC.

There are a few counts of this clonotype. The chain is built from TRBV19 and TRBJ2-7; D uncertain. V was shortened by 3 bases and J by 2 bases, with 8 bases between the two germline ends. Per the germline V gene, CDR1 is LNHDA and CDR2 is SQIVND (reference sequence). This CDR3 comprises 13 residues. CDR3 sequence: CASSITVTYEQYF. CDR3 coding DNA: TGTGCCAGTAGTATTACCGTAACCTACGAGCAGTACTTC. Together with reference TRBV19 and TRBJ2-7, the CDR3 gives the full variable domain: DGGITQSPKYLFRKEGQNVTLSCEQNLNHDAMYWYRQDPGQGLRLIYYSQIVNDFQKGDIAEGYSVSREKKESFPLTVTSAQKNPTAFYLCASSITVTYEQYFGPGTRLTVT.

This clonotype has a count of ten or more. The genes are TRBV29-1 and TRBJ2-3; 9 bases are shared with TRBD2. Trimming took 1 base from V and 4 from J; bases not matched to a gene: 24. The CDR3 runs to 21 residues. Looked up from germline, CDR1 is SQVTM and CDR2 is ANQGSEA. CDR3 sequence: CSVEGGRSREGRFYFADTQYF. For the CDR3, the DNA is TGCAGCGTTGAAGGGGGCCGGTCGCGGGAGGGCCGTTTTTATTTTGCAGATACGCAGTATTTT.

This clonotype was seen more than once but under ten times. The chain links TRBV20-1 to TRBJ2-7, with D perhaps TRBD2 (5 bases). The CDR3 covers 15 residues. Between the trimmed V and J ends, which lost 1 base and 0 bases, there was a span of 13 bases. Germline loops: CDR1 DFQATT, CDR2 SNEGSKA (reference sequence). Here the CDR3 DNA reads TGCAGTGCTAGAGTTTGGCGGGCCCTCTCCTACGAGCAGTACTTC. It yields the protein CSARVWRALSYEQYF.

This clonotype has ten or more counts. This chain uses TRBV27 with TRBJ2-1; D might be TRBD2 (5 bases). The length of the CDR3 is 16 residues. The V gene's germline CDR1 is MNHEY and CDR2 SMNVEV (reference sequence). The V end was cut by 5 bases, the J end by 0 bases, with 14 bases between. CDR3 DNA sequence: TGTGCCAGCAGTGGCCCAGGACTCAGCTCCTACAATGAGCAGTTCTTC. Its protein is CASSGPGLSSYNEQFF.

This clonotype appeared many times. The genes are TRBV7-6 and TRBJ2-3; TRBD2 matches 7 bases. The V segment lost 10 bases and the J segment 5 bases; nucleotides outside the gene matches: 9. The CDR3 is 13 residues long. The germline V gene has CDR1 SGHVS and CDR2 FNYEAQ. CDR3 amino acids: CATRLRGEDTQYF. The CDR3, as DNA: TGTGCCACCAGGCTTCGGGGGGAAGATACGCAGTATTTT. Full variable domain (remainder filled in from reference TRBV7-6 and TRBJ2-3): GAGVSQSPRYKVTKRGQDVALRCDPISGHVSLYWYRQALGQGPEFLTYFNYEAQQDKSGLPNDRFSAERPEGSISTLTIQRTEQRDSAMYRCATRLRGEDTQYFGPGTRLTVL.

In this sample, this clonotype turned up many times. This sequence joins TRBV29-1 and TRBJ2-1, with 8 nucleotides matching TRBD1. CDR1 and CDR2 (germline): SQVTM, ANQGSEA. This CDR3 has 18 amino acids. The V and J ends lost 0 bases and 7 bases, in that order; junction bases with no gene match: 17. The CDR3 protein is CSVEDYGASGQGNNEQFF. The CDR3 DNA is TGCAGCGTTGAAGATTACGGGGCCTCAGGACAGGGAAATAATGAGCAGTTCTTC.

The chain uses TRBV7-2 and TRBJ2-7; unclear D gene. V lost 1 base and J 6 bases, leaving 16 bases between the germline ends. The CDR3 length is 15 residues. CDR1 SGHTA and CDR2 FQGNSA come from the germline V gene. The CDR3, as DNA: TGTGCCAGCAGCTTAGTTGCGGCATCATGGACCGAGCAGTACTTC. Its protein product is CASSLVAASWTEQYF.